This is a list of T cell receptor beta chains from one sample in a study of T cells in Graves' hyperthyroidism and ophthalmopathy. Each CDR3 protein gets one entry after TCRdb re-called the multiplex PCR reads with MiXCR. The sample holds approximately 300,000 distinct CDR3 sequences, roughly 15% seen once. Sequenced: blood. Receptors were obtained from a man aged 30 to 39 with Graves' hyperthyroidism. The CDR3 runs from the conserved cysteine through the conserved F or W. A D gene is named only where the DNA matches it firmly. The listing skips clone size in some rows; elsewhere it reads once, few, many or a size class.

j_gene: TRBJ2-3
d_gene: NA
abundance: NA
v_gene: TRBV6-5
CDR3aa: CASSYGFSSTGTQYF
CDR3nt: TGTGCCAGCAGTTACGGCTTTTCGAGCACAGGTACGCAGTATTTT

j_gene: TRBJ2-5
d_gene: NA
abundance: few
v_gene: TRBV7-3
CDR3aa: CASSLGFLAGGETQYF
CDR3nt: TGTGCCAGCAGCTTAGGGTTTTTGGCAGGCGGGGAGACCCAGTACTTC

j_gene: TRBJ2-1
d_gene: NA
abundance: few
v_gene: TRBV6-1
CDR3aa: CASSTVGDEQFF
CDR3nt: TGTGCCAGCAGCACTGTGGGGGATGAGCAGTTCTTC

j_gene: TRBJ2-4
d_gene: NA
abundance: many
v_gene: TRBV2
CDR3aa: CASSERGRSRGKNIQYF
CDR3nt: TGTGCCAGCAGTGAACGGGGACGGTCACGGGGCAAAAACATTCAGTACTTC

j_gene: TRBJ2-6
d_gene: NA
abundance: few
v_gene: TRBV29-1
CDR3aa: CSVTGSGANVLTF
CDR3nt: TGCAGCGTGACGGGCTCTGGGGCCAACGTCCTGACTTTC

j_gene: TRBJ2-7
d_gene: NA
abundance: many
v_gene: TRBV5-1
CDR3aa: CASSLAYRDGGAGEQYF
CDR3nt: TGCGCCAGCAGCTTGGCTTATCGGGACGGAGGGGCCGGCGAGCAGTACTTC

j_gene: TRBJ2-7
d_gene: NA
abundance: many
v_gene: TRBV4-2
CDR3aa: CASSQEWRGVYEQYF
CDR3nt: TGTGCCAGCAGCCAAGAATGGAGAGGGGTCTACGAGCAGTACTTC

j_gene: TRBJ1-1
d_gene: TRBD1
abundance: NA
v_gene: TRBV2
CDR3aa: CASSRSYDRVFEAYTEAFF
CDR3nt: TGTGCCAGCAGTCGCTCTTACGACAGGGTATTCGAAGCTTACACTGAAGCTTTCTTT

j_gene: TRBJ2-1
d_gene: TRBD2
abundance: NA
v_gene: TRBV24-1
CDR3aa: CATSGLAGVGEQFF
CDR3nt: TGTGCCACCAGTGGTCTAGCGGGAGTCGGAGAGCAGTTCTTC

j_gene: TRBJ2-1
d_gene: TRBD2
abundance: NA
v_gene: TRBV13
CDR3aa: CASSSTSGRRNEQFF
CDR3nt: TGTGCCAGCAGCTCGACTAGCGGGAGAAGGAATGAGCAGTTCTTC

j_gene: TRBJ1-2
d_gene: TRBD1
abundance: many
v_gene: TRBV12-3/TRBV12-4
CDR3aa: CASSPTILGQRSGYTF
CDR3nt: TGTGCCAGCAGTCCCACCATCCTGGGACAGAGGTCTGGCTACACCTTC

j_gene: TRBJ2-7
d_gene: NA
abundance: NA
v_gene: TRBV20-1
CDR3aa: CSAQEDQSYEQYF
CDR3nt: TGCAGTGCACAAGAGGACCAGTCCTACGAGCAGTACTTC

j_gene: TRBJ1-5
d_gene: TRBD1
abundance: NA
v_gene: TRBV5-5
CDR3aa: CASSSWTGTGQPQHF
CDR3nt: TGTGCCAGCAGCTCCTGGACAGGGACAGGACAGCCCCAGCATTTT

j_gene: TRBJ2-1
d_gene: TRBD2
abundance: many
v_gene: TRBV4-1
CDR3aa: CASSRLAGGRNEQFF
CDR3nt: TGCGCCAGCAGCCGATTAGCGGGAGGTCGCAATGAGCAGTTCTTC

j_gene: TRBJ2-2
d_gene: TRBD2
abundance: many
v_gene: TRBV5-1
CDR3aa: CASSLDLAGVKTGELFF
CDR3nt: TGCGCCAGCAGCTTGGACCTAGCGGGAGTGAAGACCGGGGAGCTGTTTTTT

j_gene: TRBJ2-5
d_gene: NA
abundance: many
v_gene: TRBV2
CDR3aa: CASRVLTGRQETQYF
CDR3nt: TGTGCCAGCAGGGTGTTAACAGGGAGGCAAGAGACCCAGTACTTC

j_gene: TRBJ2-3
d_gene: NA
abundance: many
v_gene: TRBV5-1
CDR3aa: CASSFGTLRADTQYF
CDR3nt: TGCGCCAGCAGCTTTGGGACTTTACGGGCAGATACGCAGTATTTT

j_gene: TRBJ2-4
d_gene: NA
abundance: NA
v_gene: TRBV9
CDR3aa: CASSPGGGAENIQYF
CDR3nt: TGTGCCAGCAGCCCCGGAGGGGGGGCCGAGAACATTCAGTACTTC

j_gene: TRBJ2-3
d_gene: NA
abundance: NA
v_gene: TRBV30
CDR3aa: CAWQNTDTQYF
CDR3nt: TGTGCCTGGCAGAATACAGATACGCAGTATTTT

j_gene: TRBJ2-1
d_gene: TRBD1
abundance: NA
v_gene: TRBV2
CDR3aa: CASSTGGAWNEQFF
CDR3nt: TGTGCCAGCAGTACAGGGGGCGCTTGGAATGAGCAGTTCTTC

j_gene: TRBJ2-3
d_gene: NA
abundance: few
v_gene: TRBV12-3/TRBV12-4
CDR3aa: CASRKGGSDTQYF
CDR3nt: TGTGCCAGCAGGAAAGGGGGATCAGATACGCAGTATTTT

j_gene: TRBJ2-7
d_gene: NA
abundance: many
v_gene: TRBV6-6
CDR3aa: CASSYSQGRNNEQYF
CDR3nt: TGTGCCAGCAGTTACTCTCAGGGCAGAAATAACGAGCAGTACTTC

j_gene: TRBJ1-5
d_gene: NA
abundance: few
v_gene: TRBV28
CDR3aa: CASNRQTSNQPQHF
CDR3nt: TGTGCCAGCAACAGACAGACTAGCAATCAGCCCCAGCATTTT

j_gene: TRBJ1-2
d_gene: NA
abundance: NA
v_gene: TRBV10-3
CDR3aa: CAISEEAPRGYTF
CDR3nt: TGTGCCATCAGTGAGGAGGCGCCCCGGGGCTACACCTTC

j_gene: TRBJ2-3
d_gene: NA
abundance: many
v_gene: TRBV3-1
CDR3aa: CASSPLLSASTDTQYF
CDR3nt: TGTGCCAGCAGCCCTCTTCTTAGCGCATCCACAGATACGCAGTATTTT

j_gene: TRBJ1-3
d_gene: NA
abundance: NA
v_gene: TRBV5-1
CDR3aa: CASSLDGTTGNTIYF
CDR3nt: TGCGCCAGCAGCTTGGACGGGACAACTGGAAACACCATATATTTT

j_gene: TRBJ2-5
d_gene: TRBD2
abundance: many
v_gene: TRBV20-1
CDR3aa: CSARTPGTSIETQYF
CDR3nt: TGCAGTGCTAGAACCCCCGGGACTAGTATCGAGACCCAGTACTTC

j_gene: TRBJ2-6
d_gene: TRBD1
abundance: many
v_gene: TRBV5-1
CDR3aa: CASSPGQGVGSGANVLTF
CDR3nt: TGCGCCAGCAGCCCGGGACAGGGAGTAGGGTCTGGGGCCAACGTCCTGACTTTC

j_gene: TRBJ2-1
d_gene: TRBD2
abundance: many
v_gene: TRBV28
CDR3aa: CASSLAVYNEQFF
CDR3nt: TGTGCCAGCAGTCTAGCGGTCTACAATGAGCAGTTCTTC

j_gene: TRBJ1-5
d_gene: NA
abundance: NA
v_gene: TRBV7-9
CDR3aa: CASSIAGSNQPQHF
CDR3nt: TGTGCCAGCAGCATAGCGGGTAGCAATCAGCCCCAGCATTTT

j_gene: TRBJ2-1
d_gene: NA
abundance: many
v_gene: TRBV6-1
CDR3aa: CASSPQGDREQFF
CDR3nt: TGTGCCAGCAGTCCGCAGGGAGATCGTGAGCAGTTCTTC

j_gene: TRBJ2-1
d_gene: NA
abundance: NA
v_gene: TRBV4-2
CDR3aa: CASSQIATDGDEQFF
CDR3nt: TGTGCCAGCAGCCAAATCGCTACCGACGGCGATGAGCAGTTCTTC

j_gene: TRBJ2-5
d_gene: TRBD2
abundance: NA
v_gene: TRBV20-1
CDR3aa: CSARDLAGVGTQYF
CDR3nt: TGCAGTGCTAGAGATTTAGCGGGAGTCGGGACCCAGTACTTC

j_gene: TRBJ1-5
d_gene: TRBD1
abundance: NA
v_gene: TRBV12-3/TRBV12-4
CDR3aa: CASSFGTGGEYSNQPQHF
CDR3nt: TGTGCCAGCAGTTTCGGGACAGGGGGCGAGTATAGCAATCAGCCCCAGCATTTT

j_gene: TRBJ2-1
d_gene: TRBD2
abundance: many
v_gene: TRBV27
CDR3aa: CASSPLTSGNSYNEQFF
CDR3nt: TGTGCCAGCAGTCCATTGACTAGCGGGAACTCCTACAATGAGCAGTTCTTC

j_gene: TRBJ1-5
d_gene: NA
abundance: few
v_gene: TRBV5-6
CDR3aa: CASSLGVSNQPQHF
CDR3nt: TGTGCCAGCAGCTTGGGGGTGAGCAATCAGCCCCAGCATTTT

j_gene: TRBJ1-1
d_gene: TRBD1
abundance: many
v_gene: TRBV27
CDR3aa: CASSTYRGQGVGTEAFF
CDR3nt: TGTGCCAGCAGTACATATCGGGGACAGGGCGTTGGCACTGAAGCTTTCTTT

j_gene: TRBJ1-5
d_gene: NA
abundance: NA
v_gene: TRBV15
CDR3aa: CATEQDVSNQPQHF
CDR3nt: TGTGCCACCGAACAGGATGTTAGCAATCAGCCCCAGCATTTT

j_gene: TRBJ2-1
d_gene: NA
abundance: NA
v_gene: TRBV5-5
CDR3aa: CASSPGTGTEQFF
CDR3nt: TGTGCCAGCAGCCCGGGAACAGGCACGGAGCAGTTCTTC

j_gene: TRBJ2-5
d_gene: NA
abundance: many
v_gene: TRBV6-1
CDR3aa: CASTQLNMGETQYF
CDR3nt: TGTGCCAGCACCCAGCTAAATATGGGGGAGACCCAGTACTTC

j_gene: TRBJ2-5
d_gene: TRBD2
abundance: few
v_gene: TRBV7-2
CDR3aa: CASSEIAGGETQYF
CDR3nt: TGTGCCAGCAGTGAAATAGCGGGGGGGGAGACCCAGTACTTC

j_gene: TRBJ2-2
d_gene: TRBD1
abundance: few
v_gene: TRBV20-1
CDR3aa: CSARVTRGLNTGELFF
CDR3nt: TGCAGTGCTAGAGTTACCAGGGGGCTGAACACCGGGGAGCTGTTTTTT

j_gene: TRBJ2-1
d_gene: NA
abundance: once
v_gene: TRBV5-1
CDR3aa: CASSLDSFYNEQLF
CDR3nt: TGCGCCAGCAGCCTGGACTCTTTCTACAATGAGCAGCTCTTC

j_gene: TRBJ1-3
d_gene: NA
abundance: many
v_gene: TRBV7-2
CDR3aa: CASSFGSPHSGNTIYF
CDR3nt: TGTGCCAGCAGCTTCGGCAGCCCCCACTCTGGAAACACCATATATTTT

j_gene: TRBJ2-1
d_gene: NA
abundance: many
v_gene: TRBV5-5
CDR3aa: CASRTGGTDEQFF
CDR3nt: TGTGCCAGCAGAACGGGCGGGACCGATGAGCAGTTCTTC

j_gene: TRBJ2-3
d_gene: NA
abundance: many
v_gene: TRBV7-9
CDR3aa: CASSLDPGVPDTQYF
CDR3nt: TGTGCCAGCAGCTTAGATCCGGGAGTTCCAGATACGCAGTATTTT

j_gene: TRBJ2-7
d_gene: NA
abundance: many
v_gene: TRBV30
CDR3aa: CAWSTNTYEQYF
CDR3nt: TGTGCCTGGAGTACCAATACCTACGAGCAGTACTTC

j_gene: TRBJ2-7
d_gene: NA
abundance: many
v_gene: TRBV7-9
CDR3aa: CASSYRTYEQYF
CDR3nt: TGTGCCAGCAGCTACAGGACCTACGAGCAGTACTTC

j_gene: TRBJ2-3
d_gene: NA
abundance: few
v_gene: TRBV4-2
CDR3aa: CASSQPVGSQGTDTQYF
CDR3nt: TGTGCCAGCAGTCAACCAGTAGGTAGTCAGGGGACAGATACGCAGTATTTT

j_gene: TRBJ1-6
d_gene: TRBD1
abundance: many
v_gene: TRBV12-3/TRBV12-4
CDR3aa: CASSLVDRASPLHF
CDR3nt: TGTGCCAGCAGTTTAGTGGACAGGGCTTCACCCCTCCACTTT

j_gene: TRBJ2-7
d_gene: TRBD2
abundance: NA
v_gene: TRBV20-1
CDR3aa: CSARGLGTSGVPYEQYF
CDR3nt: TGCAGTGCTAGAGGTCTAGGGACCAGCGGGGTGCCCTACGAGCAGTACTTC

j_gene: TRBJ1-1
d_gene: TRBD1
abundance: few
v_gene: TRBV19
CDR3aa: CASSMGRGQVNTEAFF
CDR3nt: TGTGCCAGTAGTATGGGCAGGGGGCAGGTGAACACTGAAGCTTTCTTT

j_gene: TRBJ2-2
d_gene: TRBD2
abundance: many
v_gene: TRBV7-3
CDR3aa: CASSPRGGRELFF
CDR3nt: TGTGCCAGCAGCCCCCGGGGGGGCAGGGAGCTGTTTTTT

j_gene: TRBJ2-5
d_gene: NA
abundance: NA
v_gene: TRBV27
CDR3aa: CASSRDAGFQETQYF
CDR3nt: TGTGCCAGCAGCCGGGACGCAGGGTTCCAAGAGACCCAGTACTTC

j_gene: TRBJ2-1
d_gene: NA
abundance: few
v_gene: TRBV11-2
CDR3aa: CASSLEARYYNEQFF
CDR3nt: TGTGCCAGCAGCTTAGAAGCCCGGTACTACAATGAGCAGTTCTTC

j_gene: TRBJ2-2
d_gene: TRBD2
abundance: many
v_gene: TRBV11-2
CDR3aa: CASSLGLAGATGELFF
CDR3nt: TGTGCCAGCAGCTTAGGGCTAGCGGGGGCGACCGGGGAGCTGTTTTTT

j_gene: TRBJ1-4
d_gene: TRBD1
abundance: few
v_gene: TRBV4-1
CDR3aa: CASSHPGQGNWGNEKLFF
CDR3nt: TGCGCCAGCAGCCACCCGGGACAGGGTAATTGGGGTAATGAAAAACTGTTTTTT

j_gene: TRBJ2-1
d_gene: NA
abundance: many
v_gene: TRBV11-2
CDR3aa: CASTISVSSYNEQFF
CDR3nt: TGTGCCAGCACCATTAGCGTTAGCTCCTACAATGAGCAGTTCTTC

j_gene: TRBJ2-3
d_gene: NA
abundance: many
v_gene: TRBV20-1
CDR3aa: CSARRPGSTDTQYF
CDR3nt: TGCAGTGCTAGACGCCCCGGGAGCACAGATACGCAGTATTTT

j_gene: TRBJ2-1
d_gene: TRBD2
abundance: many
v_gene: TRBV2
CDR3aa: CASEGTSGSWGNEQFF
CDR3nt: TGTGCCAGCGAAGGGACTAGCGGGAGTTGGGGTAATGAGCAGTTCTTC